Below are 5 T cell receptor beta chains sequenced from a single sample in a study of identical twins. TCRdb fed the 5' RACE reads into MiXCR, producing one record per CDR3 protein. The sample lists some 1,600,000 distinct CDR3 sequences, around 33% occurring once. Sequencing used cord blood. The receptors stem from a newborn girl in good health.

The sample holds many counts of this clonotype. The chain links TRBV5-1 to TRBJ2-7, with D unresolved. Per germline, CDR1 SGHRS and CDR2 YFSETQ. This CDR3 spans 13 amino acids. Trimming pared 4 bases from V and 7 bases from J, leaving 15 bases between. As DNA, the CDR3 is TGCGCCAGCAGCCCTGAACGACCTACGGAGCAGTACTTC. Translation: CASSPERPTEQYF.

V usage is TRBV27 and J usage is TRBJ1-5; no firm D call. V was cut by 1 base and J by 7 bases, with 11 bases left in between. Looked up from germline, CDR1 is MNHEY and CDR2 is SMNVEV (reference sequence). This CDR3 contains 14 residues. CDR3 in amino acids: CASSLFLGSQPQHF. CDR3 nucleotide sequence: TGTGCCAGCAGTTTATTCCTGGGGTCGCAGCCCCAGCATTTT.

The J gene is TRBJ2-5, the V gene TRBV5-1; TRBD2 matches at 10 bases. The CDR3 runs 15 residues. The trim removed 5 bases at V and 11 bases at J, leaving 15 bases unmatched. The V gene's germline CDR1 is SGHRS and CDR2 YFSETQ. The CDR3 DNA follows: TGCGCCAGCAGGTTCTCTAGCGGGGGATACAATGAGCAGTACTTC. The encoded protein is CASRFSSGGYNEQYF.

This chain joins TRBV5-1 and TRBJ2-1; 10 bases line up with TRBD1. The V gene end was trimmed by 4 bases and the J gene end by 10 bases; junction bases not matched to a gene: 8. This CDR3 comprises 14 residues. CDR1 SGHRS and CDR2 YFSETQ come from the germline V gene. The CDR3 DNA sequence: TGCGCCAGCAGCGAGACAGGGGGCGAGTACGAGCAGTTCTTC. It specifies CASSETGGEYEQFF.

The chain links TRBV18 to TRBJ2-1; either TRBD1 or TRBD2 may fit D (5 bases each). Germline loops: CDR1 KGHSH, CDR2 LQKENI. The CDR3 loop spans 14 amino acids. The V and J ends lost 4 bases and 10 bases respectively, with 17 bases between them. The CDR3: CASSLTGTLDEQFF. CDR3 DNA: TGTGCCAGCTCACTGACCGGGACGCTCGACGAGCAGTTCTTC.